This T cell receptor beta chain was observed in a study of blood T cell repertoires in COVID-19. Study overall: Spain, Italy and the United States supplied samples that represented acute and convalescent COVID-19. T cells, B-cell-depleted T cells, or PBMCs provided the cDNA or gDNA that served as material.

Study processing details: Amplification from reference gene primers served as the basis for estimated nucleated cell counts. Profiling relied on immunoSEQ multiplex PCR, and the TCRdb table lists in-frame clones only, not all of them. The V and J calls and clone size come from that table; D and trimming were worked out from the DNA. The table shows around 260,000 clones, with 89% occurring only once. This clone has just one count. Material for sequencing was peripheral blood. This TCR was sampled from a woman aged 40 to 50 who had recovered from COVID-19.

DNA of the CDR3: TGTGCCATCAGTCGACTAGCGGGAGAATACGAGCAGTACTTC. This codes for CAISRLAGEYEQYF. The chain is built from TRBV10-3 and TRBJ2-7; 12 bases are a match to TRBD2. J lost 4 bases, V lost 5 bases, and 3 bases had no gene match. Per germline, CDR1 ENHRY and CDR2 SYGVKD. CDR3 length: 14 residues.